Shown below are 13 T cell receptor beta chains from a single sample sequenced in a study of blood T cell repertoires in COVID-19. Assay used: immunoSEQ multiplex PCR; TCRdb lists only in-frame clones, some missing. The sample lists about 64,000 clones, more than 75% occurring once. The sequenced sample was peripheral blood. The origin of the receptors is a man older than 75 with acute or convalescent COVID-19.

The V call is TRBV19, the J call TRBJ2-2; 7 bases fit TRBD2. Germline V CDR1 and CDR2: LNHDA, SQIVND (reference sequence). CDR3 size: 16 residues. The J segment lost 2 bases and the V segment lost 6 bases, leaving 9 bases of the junction unmatched. CDR3 protein: CASSKRAGDNTGELFF. The CDR3 nucleotides are TGTGCCAGTAGCAAAAGGGCGGGAGACAACACCGGGGAGCTGTTTTTT.

V and J are TRBV7-9 and TRBJ2-7; 11 bases fit TRBD2. The germline gives CDR1 SEHNR, CDR2 FQNEAQ (reference sequence). Losses at the gene ends were 5 bases for V and 4 bases for J; bases not matched to a gene: 4. The CDR3 has 14 residues. The CDR3 loop reads CASSRTSGRYEQYF. CDR3 DNA: TGTGCCAGCAGCCGGACTAGCGGGCGTTACGAGCAGTACTTC. The variable domain in full, with the rest retrieved from reference TRBV7-9 and TRBJ2-7, is DTGVSQNPRHKITKRGQNVTFRCDPISEHNRLYWYRQTLGQGPEFLTYFQNEAQLEKSRLLSDRFSAERPKGSFSTLEIQRTEQGDSAMYLCASSRTSGRYEQYFGPGTRLTVT.

This CDR3 reads CASSLGGGRAVGEQFF. DNA for the CDR3: TGCGCCAGCAGCTTGGGAGGCGGGAGGGCCGTAGGTGAGCAGTTCTTC. V usage is TRBV5-1 and J usage is TRBJ2-1; 9 nucleotides line up with TRBD2. Germline V gives CDR1 SGHRS, CDR2 YFSETQ. V gave up 0 bases and J gave up 9 bases; unmatched junction bases: 10. The CDR3 runs to 16 residues.

The chain joins TRBV13 to TRBJ1-2; 7 bases align to TRBD1. The CDR3 consists of 16 residues. The V gene end was trimmed by 1 base and the J gene end by 1 base; junction bases not matched to a gene: 6. Germline-derived CDR1 and CDR2 are PRHDT and FYEKMQ (reference sequence). CDR3 amino acids: CASSLVGDRVNYGYTF. In nucleotides, the CDR3 is TGTGCCAGCAGCTTAGTGGGTGACAGGGTTAACTATGGCTACACCTTC.

This chain links TRBV24-1 with TRBJ2-1, with TRBD2 matching 14 bases. There are 17 residues in the CDR3. From germline, CDR1 is KGHDR and CDR2 SFDVKD. Unmatched junction bases numbered 6, after V lost 4 bases and J lost 5 bases. The CDR3 reads CATSERGLAGVNNEQFF. CDR3 bases: TGTGCCACCAGTGAGAGGGGACTAGCGGGGGTGAACAATGAGCAGTTCTTC.

V usage is TRBV9 and J usage is TRBJ1-2; tentatively, D is TRBD1 (5 bases). The germline V gene has CDR1 SGDLS and CDR2 YYNGEE. V was cut by 0 bases and J by 8 bases, with 14 bases left in between. This CDR3 is 14 amino acids long. CDR3 residues: CASSVDAGLAGYTF. The CDR3 nucleotides are TGTGCCAGCAGCGTAGACGCAGGGCTTGCCGGCTACACCTTC.

The gene calls are TRBV9 and TRBJ2-3, with D perhaps TRBD1 (6 bases). CDR3 length: 15 residues. The germline V and J ends were trimmed by 3 bases and 3 bases, with 14 bases remaining between them. From germline, CDR1 is SGDLS and CDR2 YYNGEE. The chain's CDR3 is CASSGGTGWTDTQYF. In DNA form, the CDR3 reads TGTGCCAGCAGCGGCGGAACAGGGTGGACAGATACGCAGTATTTT.

The genes are TRBV19 and TRBJ1-6; 10 nucleotides match TRBD1. The CDR3 sequence is 14 residues long. V trimming: 7 bases; J trimming: 7 bases; junction bases outside the gene matches: 4. Germline assignment: CDR1 LNHDA and CDR2 SQIVND (reference sequence). The CDR3 sequence is CASTPGQGNSPLHF. The DNA for the CDR3 is TGTGCCAGTACTCCGGGACAGGGGAATTCACCCCTCCACTTT.

This clone was seen a handful of times. The chain uses TRBV5-6 and TRBJ1-1, with 11 nucleotides matching TRBD1. The germline V gene has CDR1 SGHDT and CDR2 YYEEEE. There are 16 residues in the CDR3. J gave up 8 bases and V 4 bases, and 13 bases lay outside the gene matches. The CDR3 loop reads CASSGDRGTYRLEAFF. CDR3 coding DNA: TGTGCCAGCAGCGGGGACAGGGGGACTTACCGCTTAGAAGCTTTCTTT.

This clone showed up just a few times. The chain links TRBV3-1 (or the pseudogene TRBV3-2) to TRBJ1-6; TRBD1 is a possible D gene (5 bases). The CDR3 runs to 14 residues. CDR1 and CDR2 from the germline V gene are LGHDT and YNNKEL (reference sequence). Trimming cost V 2 bases and J 8 bases, with 10 bases left between them. In DNA form, the CDR3 reads TGTGCCAGCAGCCAACAGGGCTGGGATTCACCCCTCCACTTT. It codes for CASSQQGWDSPLHF.

The chain combines TRBV4-1 with TRBJ1-2, with D possibly being TRBD1 (5 bases). Germline-derived CDR1 and CDR2 are MGHRA and YSYEKL. V lost 0 bases, J lost 13 bases, and 15 bases lay in between. This CDR3 comprises 13 residues. The CDR3 spells CASSQEGQSVVTF. CDR3 DNA: TGCGCCAGCAGCCAAGAGGGGCAGTCCGTGGTCACCTTC.

The CDR3: CASSQRGAGDTQYF. The CDR3 DNA is TGTGCCAGCAGCCAGCGGGGGGCAGGAGATACGCAGTATTTT. The V gene is TRBV5-4, the J gene TRBJ2-3, with TRBD2 matching over 9 bases. Losses at the gene ends were 4 bases for V and 5 bases for J; bases not matched to a gene: 5. The CDR3 spans 14 residues. In germline, CDR1 is SGHNT, CDR2 YYREEE (reference sequence).

V gene TRBV11-2 combines with J gene TRBJ2-3, with 9 bases fitting TRBD2. V shed 5 bases and J 4 bases; nucleotides not matched to a gene: 13. The CDR3 has 17 residues. In germline, CDR1 is SGHAT, CDR2 FQNNGV. Written as DNA, the CDR3 is TGTGCCAGCAGCCGATATCTATCAGCGGGAGGATCAGATACGCAGTATTTT. Protein product: CASSRYLSAGGSDTQYF. Combining the CDR3 with reference TRBV11-2 and TRBJ2-3 gives the whole variable domain EAGVAQSPRYKIIEKRQSVAFWCNPISGHATLYWYQQILGQGPKLLIQFQNNGVVDDSQLPKDRFSAERLKGVDSTLKIQPAKLEDSAVYLCASSRYLSAGGSDTQYFGPGTRLTVL.